These 31 T cell receptor beta chains came from one sample sequenced in a study of T cells in localized non-small cell lung cancer. The table came from immunoSEQ multiplex PCR; TCRdb's copy has only in-frame clones and leaves some out. In the table there are around 50,000 clones, about four fifths of which are singletons. Source: peripheral blood, taken before any cancer treatment. These receptors were taken from a female donor of 60 years or more with stage II squamous cell lung carcinoma.

In DNA form, the CDR3 reads TGTGCCAGCAGCTTAACGGACAGGGGCACAGATACGCAGTATTTT. Its translation is CASSLTDRGTDTQYF. The rearrangement links TRBV7-3 to TRBJ2-3; 8 bases map to TRBD1. Germline-derived CDR1 and CDR2 are SGHTA and FQGTGA. The CDR3 is 15 residues long. V was pared by 0 bases and J by 1 base, with 0 bases of the junction left unmatched. The full variable domain, with the rest looked up from reference TRBV7-3 and TRBJ2-3, is GAGVSQTPSNKVTEKGKYVELRCDPISGHTALYWYRQSLGQGPEFLIYFQGTGAADDSGLPNDRFFAVRPEGSVSTLKIQRTERGDSAVYLCASSLTDRGTDTQYFGPGTRLTVL.

The rearrangement joins TRBV5-1 to TRBJ2-3; the D gene could be TRBD1 or TRBD2 (5 bases each). Germline CDR1 reads SGHRS; CDR2 reads YFSETQ. With 0 bases removed from V and 6 bases from J, the gap between germline ends came to 14 bases. This CDR3 region has 15 residues. The CDR3 DNA reads TGCGCCAGCAGCTTGGCTGGGACGGTAGGGGATACGCAGTATTTT. Protein sequence: CASSLAGTVGDTQYF.

The chain has TRBV10-2 and TRBJ2-7; 7 nucleotides agree with TRBD1. The V segment lost 7 bases and the J segment 5 bases; nucleotides outside the gene matches: 8. Germline CDR1 and CDR2: WSHSY and SAAADI. The CDR3 consists of 13 residues. The CDR3 here is CASNRQGVNEQYF. The CDR3 region has the DNA TGCGCCAGCAACCGACAGGGAGTCAACGAGCAGTACTTC.

V usage is TRBV4-3 and J usage is TRBJ1-3; D call uncertain. Germline values: CDR1 LGHNA, CDR2 YSLEER. Trimming pared 5 bases from V and 0 bases from J, leaving 11 bases between. This CDR3 comprises 15 residues. The CDR3 region has the DNA TGCGCCAGCAGCGAACAGTTAGGCTCTGGAAACACCATATATTTT. The encoded protein is CASSEQLGSGNTIYF.

The chain is built from TRBV19 and TRBJ1-2; D may be TRBD1 (5 bases). V gave up 3 bases and J gave up 4 bases, with 12 bases separating them. This CDR3 comprises 14 residues. The V gene's germline CDR1 is LNHDA and CDR2 SQIVND (reference sequence). Here the CDR3 DNA reads TGTGCCAGTAGTATCTCACAGGCCCCCTATGGCTACACCTTC. The encoded protein is CASSISQAPYGYTF.

This clone was picked up one time. The germline gene is not matched at one end of the junction; a read error may be the cause. The V and J genes are TRBV7-7 and TRBJ1-6; no reliable D call. CDR3 length: 13 amino acids. Germline V gene lookup returns CDR1 SSHAT and CDR2 FNYEAQ (reference sequence). The CDR3 region is CASSSAENSPLHF. The CDR3 DNA reads as TGTGCTAGCAGCTCCGCCGAGAATTCACCCCTCCACTTT.

This chain uses TRBV7-9 with TRBJ2-1, with D possibly being TRBD1 (5 bases). Germline V gene sequence: CDR1 SEHNR, CDR2 FQNEAQ (reference sequence). V was shortened by 5 bases and J by 6 bases, with 14 bases between the two germline ends. This CDR3 region has 14 residues. The CDR3 DNA follows: TGTGCCAGCAGCCAAAGTGGGGCCCCCAATGAGCAGTTCTTC. It yields the protein CASSQSGAPNEQFF.

The sample holds one count of this clone. This chain joins TRBV29-1 and TRBJ1-1; 7 bases match TRBD1. The CDR3 loop spans 13 amino acids. The ends lost 7 bases at V and 6 bases at J; junction bases unmatched: 11. Germline V gene data show CDR1 as SQVTM and CDR2 as ANQGSEA. The CDR3 DNA follows: TGCAGCGCCCAGACAGGGAGGGTCGCTGAAGCTTTCTTT. Protein sequence: CSAQTGRVAEAFF.

The chain recombines TRBV7-2 with TRBJ1-3; a weak D match, TRBD1 (5 bases). The CDR3 has 16 residues. Germline V gives CDR1 SGHTA, CDR2 FQGNSA. V shed 3 bases and J shed 0 bases, with 12 bases lying between them. The CDR3 nucleotides read TGTGCCAGCAGCTTGCTCAGGGCCAGCTCTGGAAACACCATATATTTT. Protein sequence: CASSLLRASSGNTIYF.

The V gene is TRBV4-3, the J gene TRBJ1-4, with a weak D call TRBD1 (5 bases). V was cut by 5 bases and J by 4 bases, with 14 bases left in between. Per germline, CDR1 LGHNA and CDR2 YSLEER. CDR3 size: 15 residues. This CDR3 is CASSGTFRSNEKLFF. As DNA, the CDR3 is TGCGCCAGCAGCGGGACTTTCCGAAGTAATGAAAAACTGTTTTTT.

The chain recombines TRBV2 with TRBJ1-2, with D unclear. This CDR3 comprises 15 residues. With 3 bases removed from V and 2 bases from J, the gap between germline ends came to 13 bases. Germline V gene data show CDR1 as SNHLY and CDR2 as FYNNEI. CDR3 DNA: TGTGCCAGCAGTGATGAAACTGCTTCCAACTATGGCTACACCTTC. Translating it yields CASSDETASNYGYTF.

The chain recombines TRBV27 with TRBJ1-6, with 8 positions matching TRBD1. Germline V gene sequence: CDR1 MNHEY, CDR2 SMNVEV (reference sequence). With V trimmed by 3 bases and J by 7 bases, 11 bases remained unmatched. The CDR3 is made up of 17 amino acids. The CDR3 is CASSLPTGGAANSPLHF. The CDR3 nucleotides read TGTGCCAGCAGTTTGCCTACAGGGGGAGCCGCCAATTCACCCCTCCACTTT.

V is TRBV30 and J is TRBJ1-5; the D gene is possibly TRBD1 (5 bases). Germline CDR1 is GTSNPN and CDR2 is SVGIG (reference sequence). Deletions cut 2 bases from V and 2 bases from J, with 10 bases between. The CDR3 length is 14 residues. In DNA form, the CDR3 reads TGTGCCTGGAGTTCGTGGGGGGGCAATCAGCCCCAGCATTTT. The encoded protein is CAWSSWGGNQPQHF.

V is TRBV2 and J is TRBJ1-4; maybe TRBD1 (6 bases). Trimming left V 8 bases short and J 3 bases short, with 7 bases between. This CDR3 is 12 amino acids long. Germline CDR1 SNHLY, CDR2 FYNNEI. The CDR3 nucleotides are TGTGCCAGCGGGACACCTAATGAAAAACTGTTTTTT. Amino acids: CASGTPNEKLFF. The full variable domain, rest sourced from reference TRBV2 and TRBJ1-4, is EPEVTQTPSHQVTQMGQEVILRCVPISNHLYFYWYRQILGQKVEFLVSFYNNEISEKSEIFDDQFSVERPDGSNFTLKIRSTKLEDSAMYFCASGTPNEKLFFGSGTQLSVL.

CDR3 protein: CASSFKGQGAAGYTF. In nucleotides, the CDR3 is TGTGCCAGCAGCTTTAAGGGACAGGGGGCTGCTGGCTACACCTTC. The gene calls are TRBV7-9 and TRBJ1-2, with TRBD1 identical over 12 bases. J was trimmed by 7 bases and V by 3 bases; bases with no gene match: 6. The CDR3 is 15 residues long. CDR1 is SEHNR, CDR2 FQNEAQ, per germline (reference sequence).

This clone was recorded once. The chain joins TRBV14 to TRBJ1-1; D remains unclear. In germline, CDR1 is SGHDN, CDR2 FVKESK. The CDR3 consists of 14 residues. Trimming took off 0 bases at V and 1 base at J, with 6 bases between the two ends. The CDR3 is CASSQETTNTEAFF. The CDR3 DNA reads TGTGCCAGCAGCCAAGAGACAACGAACACTGAAGCTTTCTTT.

The rearrangement joins TRBV16 to TRBJ1-2, with no clear D. Germline CDR1 reads KGHSY; CDR2 reads FQNENV. The germline V and J ends were trimmed by 4 bases and 7 bases, with 7 bases remaining between them. CDR3 length: 11 residues. The CDR3 protein is CASSPLIGYTF. The CDR3, as DNA: TGTGCCAGCAGCCCACTCATTGGCTACACCTTC.

The table lists this clone with a count of one. The chain combines TRBV27 with TRBJ1-3, with 7 bases aligning to TRBD1. V trimming: 9 bases; J trimming: 2 bases; junction bases outside the gene matches: 10. This CDR3 contains 15 residues. Germline V gene sequence: CDR1 MNHEY, CDR2 SMNVEV (reference sequence). DNA for the CDR3: TGTGCCAGTCGGGACAGTCAAGGCGCTGGAAACACCATATATTTT. It encodes CASRDSQGAGNTIYF.

The rearrangement joins TRBV5-1 to TRBJ1-1; TRBD1 matches 9 bases. This CDR3 is 14 amino acids long. V shed 1 base and J 11 bases; nucleotides not matched to a gene: 9. Germline loops: CDR1 SGHRS, CDR2 YFSETQ. The CDR3 DNA sequence: TGCGCCAGCAGCTTGCCGGGACAGGGCGGGGGTGCTTTCTTT. Its translation is CASSLPGQGGGAFF.

V is TRBV6-5 and J is TRBJ2-3, with D perhaps matching TRBD1 (6 bases). This CDR3 comprises 16 residues. V was cut by 4 bases and J by 1 base, with 15 bases left in between. Germline-derived CDR1 and CDR2 are MNHEY and SVGAGI. CDR3 region: CASSSSRGWGTDTQYF. CDR3 in DNA: TGTGCCAGCAGTTCCTCCAGGGGTTGGGGCACAGATACGCAGTATTTT.

In nucleotides, the CDR3 is TGTGCCAGCAGTCCCTACAGAGTAGCGGCCAATGAGCAGTTCTTC. Encoded protein: CASSPYRVAANEQFF. The J gene is TRBJ2-1, the V gene TRBV28, with a tentative D call TRBD2 (6 bases). Germline V gene data show CDR1 as MDHEN and CDR2 as SYDVKM. Trimming removed 5 bases from V and 6 bases from J, with 17 bases in between. There are 15 residues in the CDR3.

Judged by abundance, this clone is medium-sized. The V gene is TRBV6-4, the J gene TRBJ2-6; D uncertain. V lost 5 bases to trimming and J lost 4 bases, with 18 bases between them. Per germline, CDR1 MRHNA and CDR2 SNTAGT. The CDR3 runs to 17 residues. DNA for the CDR3: TGTGCCAGCAGTCCAGTGGGTTTAGGAAAGGGGGCCAACGTCCTGACTTTC. Residues: CASSPVGLGKGANVLTF.

This sequence joins TRBV6-1 and TRBJ1-2, with D tentatively TRBD1 (5 bases). CDR1 is MNHNS and CDR2 is SASEGT in the germline V gene. CDR3 length: 15 amino acids. Trimming removed 0 bases at V and 7 bases at J, with 15 bases between. This CDR3 reads CASSEALGGEGGYTF. The CDR3 DNA follows: TGTGCCAGCAGTGAAGCGCTGGGGGGGGAAGGTGGCTACACCTTC.

V usage is TRBV5-1 and J usage is TRBJ2-2, with 7 bases lining up with TRBD1. CDR3 length: 15 amino acids. Germline V CDR1 and CDR2: SGHRS, YFSETQ. V dropped 4 bases and J dropped 6; count of bases not matched to a gene: 9. CDR3 residues: CASSPGQTRAGELFF. In DNA, the CDR3 is TGCGCCAGCAGCCCGGGACAGACGCGGGCCGGGGAGCTGTTTTTT.

The chain carries TRBV5-1 and TRBJ1-1; 7 nucleotides align to TRBD1. There are 13 residues in the CDR3. With 5 bases clipped from V and 0 bases from J, the junction kept 1 base outside the gene matches. The germline V gene has CDR1 SGHRS and CDR2 YFSETQ. The CDR3 loop is CASSQGVNTEAFF. The CDR3 nucleotides are TGCGCCAGCAGTCAGGGGGTGAACACTGAAGCTTTCTTT.

The chain employs TRBV28 and TRBJ1-2; the D gene is possibly TRBD1 (6 bases). Germline CDR1 reads MDHEN; CDR2 reads SYDVKM. This CDR3 is built from 13 residues. The CDR3 sequence is CATWGALNYGYTF. The CDR3 nucleotides read TGTGCGACCTGGGGGGCCCTTAACTATGGCTACACCTTC.

The rearrangement links TRBV6-5 to TRBJ2-2, with a tentative D call TRBD1 (6 bases). The V gene's germline CDR1 is MNHEY and CDR2 SVGAGI. V was trimmed by 5 bases and J by 4 bases, leaving 14 bases between them. CDR3 size: 15 residues. The CDR3 DNA follows: TGTGCCAGCAGTGCACAGGGTCGGGTCACCGGGGAGCTGTTTTTT. Its translation is CASSAQGRVTGELFF.

V usage is TRBV7-9 and J usage is TRBJ1-1, with 11 bases aligning to TRBD1. This CDR3 contains 13 residues. The V segment lost 8 bases and the J segment 3 bases; nucleotides outside the gene matches: 2. Germline CDR1 SEHNR, CDR2 FQNEAQ (reference sequence). The CDR3 DNA reads as TGTGCCAGCGGGGACAGGGGGTACACTGAAGCTTTCTTT. Its translation: CASGDRGYTEAFF.

V is TRBV7-2 and J is TRBJ1-3; D not certain. This CDR3 contains 14 residues. Trimming pared 1 base from V and 4 bases from J, leaving 8 bases between. CDR1 is SGHTA, CDR2 FQGNSA, per germline. In DNA form, the CDR3 reads TGTGCCAGCAGCTTAGGAGGTGTCGGAAACACCATATATTTT. Its protein is CASSLGGVGNTIYF. Drawing the rest from reference TRBV7-2 and TRBJ1-3, the complete variable domain is GAGVSQSPSNKVTEKGKDVELRCDPISGHTALYWYRQSLGQGLEFLIYFQGNSAPDKSGLPSDRFSAERTGGSVSTLTIQRTQQEDSAVYLCASSLGGVGNTIYFGEGSWLTVV.

This clone was observed once. V usage is TRBV7-2 and J usage is TRBJ1-4; no reliable D call. CDR1 is SGHTA and CDR2 is FQGNSA in the germline V gene. The CDR3 loop spans 15 amino acids. The V end was cut by 6 bases, the J end by 4 bases, with 15 bases between. The CDR3 sequence: CASRYGGNNNEKLFF. CDR3 in DNA: TGTGCCAGCAGGTACGGAGGGAACAATAATGAAAAACTGTTTTTT. The full variable domain, rest sourced from reference TRBV7-2 and TRBJ1-4, is GAGVSQSPSNKVTEKGKDVELRCDPISGHTALYWYRQSLGQGLEFLIYFQGNSAPDKSGLPSDRFSAERTGGSVSTLTIQRTQQEDSAVYLCASRYGGNNNEKLFFGSGTQLSVL.

The chain couples TRBV7-7 to TRBJ2-3; 7 nucleotides agree with TRBD2. There are 15 residues in the CDR3. V gave up 0 bases and J gave up 0 bases; unmatched junction bases: 0. Germline loops: CDR1 SSHAT, CDR2 FNYEAQ (reference sequence). The CDR3 loop reads CASSLAGGSTDTQYF. The DNA of the CDR3 is TGTGCCAGCAGCTTAGCGGGGGGGAGCACAGATACGCAGTATTTT.